This entry is about one T cell receptor (beta chain). Its antigen is unknown. Assay used: immunoSEQ multiplex PCR; TCRdb lists only in-frame clones, some missing. Among some 900,000 clones, 76% were seen once, and the ten largest hold approximately 1.5%. The V and J ends lost 6 bases and 2 bases respectively, with 9 bases between them. CDR1 and CDR2 from the germline V gene are MNHNY and SVGAGI (reference sequence). The CDR3 has 13 residues. The record originates from a study of shared clonotypes between healthy human individuals. General observations from the study: All-four-donor shared clonotypes had higher generation probabilities than non-shared clonotypes did.

The sample consisted of memory CD4+ T cells sorted from blood. The sample's subset: CD45RA-negative fraction. This sequence originates from a young man in good health. The chain carries TRBV6-6 and TRBJ2-3, with D hard to call. CDR3 sequence reads: CASSLDTTDTQYF. In DNA form, the CDR3 reads TGTGCCAGCAGCCTCGACACCACAGATACGCAGTATTTT.